What follows describes a single T cell receptor beta chain. Its target is not known. This entry is derived from a study of shared clonotypes between healthy human individuals. General observations from the study: Rarefaction exposed incomplete sorted-subset sequencing despite large depth. Expectations were that clonotype sharing among donors would be affected by sequencing depth.

Trimming cost V 9 bases and J 5 bases; bases outside gene matches: 8. The CDR3 length is 14 residues. CDR1 and CDR2 (germline): SNHLY, FYNNEI. Positively selected for CCR7, the CD45RO-negative cells used as naive CD8 cells excluded terminally differentiated effector memory CD45RA+ cells. Methods used by the authors: ImmunoSEQ output lacked quality scores and full-length reads, limiting matched filtering. The protocol was immunoSEQ multiplex PCR, while the TCRdb copy is restricted to in-frame clones and leaves out a portion. The V and J calls and the clone size are those of that table, but D and trimming were determined from the DNA. Here the sample spans around 640,000 clones, around 96% being singletons.

Sequenced input: naive CD8+ T cells sorted from blood. The chain carries TRBV2 and TRBJ2-2, with TRBD1 matching 8 bases. The TCR was taken from a woman in her 30s in good health. The CDR3 protein is CASRGTGFTGELFF. CDR3 coding DNA: TGTGCCAGTAGGGGGACAGGCTTTACCGGGGAGCTGTTTTTT.